The 27 T cell receptor beta chains listed next were all sequenced from one sample in a study of patients and donors after allogeneic stem cell transplantation. TCRdb called the RT-PCR reads again in MiXCR, with one record for every CDR3 protein. The table lists over 130,000 distinct CDR3 sequences, about two fifths of them singletons. Sequencing was performed on blood, either unsorted or a sorted T cell fraction (not recorded which). The receptors were sampled from a human donor who was either an allogeneic HSCT recipient or a stem cell or donor lymphocyte infusion donor (not recorded which). It is not recorded whose cells these are; they may come from a transplant donor.

This clonotype has a handful of counts. An end of the junction does not agree with germline; a read error may underlie this. The chain uses TRBV24-1 and TRBJ1-1, with D perhaps matching TRBD1 (5 bases). CDR1 and CDR2 from the germline V gene are KGHDR and SFDVKD. The length of the CDR3 is 12 residues. As DNA, the CDR3 is TGTGCCTCCAGCCAGGGTTACACTGAAGCTTTCTTT. It specifies CASSQGYTEAFF.

In this sample, this clonotype turned up a few times. The chain combines TRBV12-3 or TRBV12-4 with TRBJ1-4; no clear D. This CDR3 contains 14 residues. The V gene lost 6 bases and the J gene lost 3 bases, with 11 bases spanning the gap. CDR3 protein: CASSRTSPNEKLFF. CDR3 DNA: TGTGCCAGCAGCCGAACAAGTCCTAATGAAAAACTGTTTTTT.

The chain links TRBV6-5 to TRBJ1-1; 8 nucleotides match TRBD1. V lost 0 bases, J lost 3 bases, and 6 bases stayed unmatched. Germline V lookup: CDR1 MNHEY, CDR2 SVGAGI. The CDR3 has 16 amino acids. The CDR3: CASSYSTGARDTEAFF. The CDR3 DNA is TGTGCCAGCAGTTACTCGACAGGGGCAAGGGACACTGAAGCTTTCTTT.

The genes are TRBV6-2 or TRBV6-3 and TRBJ1-5; D is uncertain. The CDR3 runs to 15 residues. Germline CDR1 MNHEY, CDR2 SVGEGT. The V and J ends lost 4 bases and 0 bases respectively, with 10 bases between them. In nucleotides, the CDR3 is TGTGCCAGCAGTTCCCGACACACTAGCAATCAGCCCCAGCATTTT. The encoded protein is CASSSRHTSNQPQHF.

This sequence joins TRBV7-6 and TRBJ1-3; no firm D call. Trimming pared 4 bases from V and 2 bases from J, leaving 9 bases between. In germline, CDR1 is SGHVS, CDR2 FNYEAQ. The CDR3 spans 14 residues. CDR3 sequence (DNA): TGTGCCAGCAGCTACGCCAGAGCTGGAAACACCATATATTTT. This translates into CASSYARAGNTIYF.

The chain uses TRBV28 and TRBJ1-2, with 7 positions matching TRBD1. Germline assignment: CDR1 MDHEN and CDR2 SYDVKM. The CDR3 contains 17 residues. J was trimmed by 3 bases and V by 2 bases; bases with no gene match: 12. This chain's CDR3 is CASSLPSGQGVDYGYTF. CDR3 in DNA: TGTGCCAGCAGTTTACCTAGTGGGCAGGGGGTTGACTATGGCTACACCTTC.

The chain links TRBV6-6 to TRBJ2-7, with D tentatively TRBD1 or TRBD2 (6 bases each). Germline V gene data show CDR1 as MNHNY and CDR2 as SVGAGI (reference sequence). The CDR3 extends over 15 amino acids. With 6 bases removed from V and 0 bases from J, the gap between germline ends came to 15 bases. The CDR3 coding sequence is TGTGCCAGCAGCCTTACGGGGGCCAGCTCCTACGAGCAGTACTTC. Its translation is CASSLTGASSYEQYF.

The chain links TRBV18 to TRBJ2-2; unclear D gene. The V end was cut by 2 bases, the J end by 0 bases, with 7 bases between. CDR3 length: 15 residues. The germline V gene encodes CDR1 KGHSH and CDR2 LQKENI. The CDR3 sequence is CASSPVATNTGELFF. The CDR3 DNA reads TGTGCCAGCTCACCAGTGGCTACGAACACCGGGGAGCTGTTTTTT.

This clonotype was seen more than once but under ten times. CDR3 DNA sequence: TGTGCCAGCAGCGTAGGAGGGAAACGTGATAATTCACCCCTCCACTTT. Amino acid sequence: CASSVGGKRDNSPLHF. The chain joins TRBV9 to TRBJ1-6; D ambiguous. Looked up from germline, CDR1 is SGDLS and CDR2 is YYNGEE. The germline V and J ends were trimmed by 0 bases and 5 bases, with 12 bases remaining between them. The CDR3 runs to 16 residues.

This clonotype has only one observation. J is TRBJ2-3 and V is TRBV6-6; perhaps TRBD2 as D (5 bases). Trimming took 8 bases from V and 2 from J, leaving 11 bases between them. The CDR3 consists of 13 residues. The germline V gene encodes CDR1 MNHNY and CDR2 SVGAGI (reference sequence). The chain's CDR3 is CASGTGYTDTQYF. The CDR3 DNA sequence: TGTGCCAGCGGTACGGGGTACACAGATACGCAGTATTTT.

This clonotype was observed many times. This chain uses TRBV7-2 with TRBJ1-1; D remains unclear. The CDR3 is 13 residues long. V was trimmed by 5 bases and J by 2 bases, leaving 9 bases between them. Per germline, CDR1 SGHTA and CDR2 FQGNSA. This chain's CDR3 is CASSPLSNTEAFF. In nucleotides, the CDR3 is TGTGCCAGCAGCCCTTTGAGCAACACTGAAGCTTTCTTT.

This clonotype was counted between two and nine times. The chain carries TRBV24-1 and TRBJ1-5, with 10 nucleotides matching TRBD1. Germline values: CDR1 KGHDR, CDR2 SFDVKD. The ends lost 3 bases at V and 2 bases at J; junction bases unmatched: 6. The CDR3 length is 17 residues. The CDR3 sequence is CATSDGDRGAGNQPQHF. CDR3 nucleotide sequence: TGTGCCACCAGTGATGGGGACAGGGGAGCTGGCAATCAGCCCCAGCATTTT.

In this sample, this clonotype turned up a few times. V gene TRBV28 combines with J gene TRBJ1-5, with no clear D. The CDR3 has 16 residues. Deletions cut 8 bases from V and 1 base from J, with 18 bases between. Germline CDR1 and CDR2: MDHEN and SYDVKM. The CDR3, as DNA: TGTGCCAGCCGTCGTCCGGGGAAAATAAGCAATCAGCCCCAGCATTTT. Encoded protein: CASRRPGKISNQPQHF.

The chain is built from TRBV12-3 or TRBV12-4 and TRBJ1-1, with D perhaps matching TRBD1 (6 bases). The length of the CDR3 is 15 residues. Trimming pared 2 bases from V and 4 bases from J, leaving 14 bases between. CDR3 sequence: CASSLYGGVGTEAFF. The DNA of the CDR3 is TGTGCCAGCAGTTTATACGGGGGCGTCGGCACTGAAGCTTTCTTT.

The chain employs TRBV27 and TRBJ2-1, with a tentative D call TRBD2 (5 bases). Germline loops: CDR1 MNHEY, CDR2 SMNVEV (reference sequence). This CDR3 region has 16 residues. Trimming took off 5 bases at V and 1 base at J, with 15 bases between the two ends. In DNA form, the CDR3 reads TGTGCCAGCAGTCCTCTGGGAGCGGCGTCCTACAATGAGCAGTTCTTC. Amino acid sequence: CASSPLGAASYNEQFF.

This clonotype was observed a handful of times. The genes are TRBV12-3 or TRBV12-4 and TRBJ1-1, with 7 bases fitting TRBD1. This CDR3 contains 15 residues. Germline trimming cut 10 bases from V and 4 bases from J; bases unmatched to any gene: 15. The CDR3: CATGGIEESRTEAFF. The CDR3 DNA is TGTGCCACAGGGGGGATAGAAGAGTCCCGCACTGAAGCTTTCTTT.

This clonotype has just a few counts. Its ends do not fully match the called genes, so a read error is possible. The V and J genes are TRBV24-1 and TRBJ1-1, with TRBD1 as a possible D gene (6 bases). This CDR3 spans 14 amino acids. Germline V gene lookup returns CDR1 KGHDR and CDR2 SFDVKD. The CDR3 nucleotides read TGTGCCGCCAGAGGGGGGAATGGGTGCACTGAAGCTTTCTTT. Its protein is CAARGGNGCTEAFF.

This clonotype has just a few counts. The chain is built from TRBV5-1 and TRBJ2-3; D is undetermined. Germline assignment: CDR1 SGHRS and CDR2 YFSETQ. This CDR3 has 12 amino acids. V lost 0 bases, J lost 6 bases, and 5 bases lay in between. CDR3 loop: CASSLEGDTQYF. CDR3 nucleotide sequence: TGCGCCAGCAGCTTGGAAGGGGATACGCAGTATTTT.

As for this clonotype: A read error may account for a junction end that differs from germline. The chain combines TRBV5-1 with TRBJ1-5; no clear D gene. Per germline, CDR1 SGHRS and CDR2 YFSETQ. The CDR3 extends over 14 amino acids. The CDR3 spells CVSSLSPAEQPQHF. The DNA of the CDR3 is TGCGTCAGCAGCTTGTCGCCGGCGGAACAGCCCCAGCATTTT.

The rearrangement uses TRBV24-1 and TRBJ1-1, with 10 positions matching TRBD1. The V gene end was trimmed by 7 bases and the J gene end by 1 base; junction bases not matched to a gene: 5. The CDR3 consists of 15 residues. Germline lookup yields CDR1 KGHDR and CDR2 SFDVKD. CDR3 DNA: TGTGCCACCAGCGGGACAGGGGATCCGAACACTGAAGCTTTCTTT. Protein sequence: CATSGTGDPNTEAFF.

This chain joins TRBV24-1 and TRBJ2-1; 11 bases fit TRBD2. The CDR3 covers 15 residues. V lost 5 bases to trimming and J lost 4 bases; unmatched junction nucleotides: 3. The V gene's germline CDR1 is KGHDR and CDR2 SFDVKD. CDR3 sequence reads: CATSALAGGYNEQFF. CDR3 nucleotide sequence: TGTGCCACCAGTGCCCTAGCGGGGGGATACAATGAGCAGTTCTTC.

The rearrangement joins TRBV7-9 to TRBJ1-3; perhaps TRBD1 as D (6 bases). The CDR3 has 17 residues. V was shortened by 1 base and J by 2 bases, with 15 bases between the two germline ends. From germline, CDR1 is SEHNR and CDR2 FQNEAQ (reference sequence). The CDR3 DNA sequence: TGTGCCAGCAGCTTAGAGGGAGGACAGTTCGCTGGAAACACCATATATTTT. This encodes CASSLEGGQFAGNTIYF. Complete variable domain (other parts from reference TRBV7-9 and TRBJ1-3): DTGVSQNPRHKITKRGQNVTFRCDPISEHNRLYWYRQTLGQGPEFLTYFQNEAQLEKSRLLSDRFSAERPKGSFSTLEIQRTEQGDSAMYLCASSLEGGQFAGNTIYFGEGSWLTVV.

This clonotype was seen only a few times. The chain joins TRBV7-9 to TRBJ1-4; the D gene is possibly TRBD1 (5 bases). The V and J ends lost 1 base and 8 bases respectively, with 14 bases between them. Germline CDR1 and CDR2: SEHNR and FQNEAQ (reference sequence). The CDR3 runs to 15 residues. CDR3 sequence (DNA): TGTGCCAGCAGCTTAGGGGGACCTCCTGTCGAAAAACTGTTTTTT. This gives the protein CASSLGGPPVEKLFF.

The chain is built from TRBV6-5 and TRBJ1-6, with unresolved D. Germline V gives CDR1 MNHEY, CDR2 SVGAGI. The CDR3 contains 17 residues. V was trimmed by 0 bases and J by 0 bases, leaving 9 bases between them. The CDR3 DNA reads TGTGCCAGCAGTTACTCGATCGTGAGCTCCTATAATTCACCCCTCCACTTT. Encoded protein: CASSYSIVSSYNSPLHF.

CDR3: CASSQDWTGATDTQYF. DNA for the CDR3: TGCGCCAGCAGCCAAGATTGGACAGGGGCGACAGATACGCAGTATTTT. V gene TRBV4-3 combines with J gene TRBJ2-3; TRBD1 matches at 9 bases. The CDR3 totals 16 residues. V shed 0 bases, J shed 3 bases, and the junction held 4 bases outside the gene matches. Per the germline V gene, CDR1 is LGHNA and CDR2 is YSLEER.

This clonotype appeared once. The V gene is TRBV20-1, the J gene TRBJ1-6; D not certain. This CDR3 spans 11 amino acids. Trimming shortened V by 6 bases and J by 5 bases, and 5 bases separated the two germline ends. Germline CDR1 is DFQATT and CDR2 is SNEGSKA (reference sequence). This CDR3 reads CSAKNNSPLHF. The CDR3 DNA follows: TGCAGTGCCAAGAATAATTCACCCCTCCACTTT.

This clonotype was recorded a few times. The chain joins TRBV20-1 to TRBJ1-1, with D unresolved. This CDR3 region has 12 residues. From germline, CDR1 is DFQATT and CDR2 SNEGSKA (reference sequence). V lost 3 bases and J lost 0, with 5 bases in between. The DNA for the CDR3 is TGCAGTGCTAGCAGCCTGAACACTGAAGCTTTCTTT. The encoded protein is CSASSLNTEAFF.